Listed below are T cell receptor beta chains from one sample, sequenced in a study of breast tumors, draining lymph nodes, adjacent tissues. Using its own MiXCR run on the multiplex PCR reads, TCRdb lists one record per CDR3 protein. The sample includes 150,000 to 200,000 distinct CDR3 sequences, 25% to 40% of them seen just once. The specimen sequenced was axillary lymph node tissue. The receptors derive from a female donor with breast cancer. Some clones in this sample may be carry-over from other donors' samples. Both conserved end residues are part of each CDR3. A D gene is named only where the DNA matches it firmly. Clone size is given for some rows only: seen once, a few or many times, or a class if the clone is expanded.

j_call d_call v_call clone_size cdr3_nt cdr3_aa
TRBJ2-3 TRBD2 TRBV5-1 many TGCGCCAGCAGCCAAATGGGACTAGCGGGGAACCCTTACACAGATACGCAGTATTTT CASSQMGLAGNPYTDTQYF
TRBJ1-1 - TRBV9 many TGTGCCAGCAGCCCCCTGGAGGGGCGCACTGAAGCTTTCTTT CASSPLEGRTEAFF
TRBJ2-2 - TRBV24-1 many TGTGCCACCCGCTTTTCGGGCACCGGGGAGCTGTTTTTT CATRFSGTGELFF
TRBJ2-5 - TRBV7-9 many TGTGCCAGCAGCCCACCTGTGGGGTTCCAGTACTTC CASSPPVGFQYF
TRBJ1-2 - TRBV19 many TGTGCCAGTAGTATCGGAGCTAACTATGGCTACACCTTC CASSIGANYGYTF
TRBJ2-5 TRBD2 TRBV20-1 - TGCAGTGCTAGAGTGGATAGCGGGACTGATCAAGAGACCCAGTACTTC CSARVDSGTDQETQYF
TRBJ1-5 - TRBV19 many TGTGCCAGTAGTCCCACCTCAGGGGAGGTGAGCAATCAGCCCCAGCATTTT CASSPTSGEVSNQPQHF
TRBJ2-7 - TRBV6-1 many TGTGCCAGCAGTGAAGCGCGAAGGACCGTATCATGGGACGAGCAGTACTTC CASSEARRTVSWDEQYF
TRBJ2-7 TRBD1 TRBV7-8 many TGTGCCAGCAGCTCATTCCTAGGGACAGGGGCCTACGAGCAGTACTTC CASSSFLGTGAYEQYF
TRBJ2-2 - TRBV5-1 many TGCGCCAGCAGCTCCGCCGCCGGGGCCGGGGAGCTGTTTTTT CASSSAAGAGELFF
TRBJ2-2 - TRBV15 - TGTGCCACCAGCAATGGGGGACTGAACACCGGGGAGCTGTTTTTT CATSNGGLNTGELFF
TRBJ2-1 TRBD1 TRBV3-1 - TGTGCCAGCAGCGAAGGGGACAGGAACTACAATGAGCAGTTCTTC CASSEGDRNYNEQFF
TRBJ2-1 - TRBV6-2/TRBV6-3 few TGTGCCAGCAGTTTAGGGGGCTCCTACAATGAGCAGTTCTTC CASSLGGSYNEQFF
TRBJ2-1 TRBD2 TRBV13 many TGTGCCAGCAGCTTAGTAACTAGCGGGACTTTAAATGAGCAGTTCTTC CASSLVTSGTLNEQFF
TRBJ2-1 - TRBV4-1 - TGCGCCAGCAGCCAAACTCCCGCCGGATACTTCAATGAGCAGTTCTTC CASSQTPAGYFNEQFF
TRBJ2-3 - TRBV5-5 - TGTGCCAGCAGCTTTAGCCAGGGCTCCTACAATGAGCAGTATTTT CASSFSQGSYNEQYF
TRBJ2-5 - TRBV12-3/TRBV12-4 many TGTGCCAGCAGTTTCATAAGCCCTCAAGAGACCCAGTACTTC CASSFISPQETQYF
TRBJ2-3 TRBD1 TRBV7-9 many TGTGCCAGCAGCCAACAGGGGCCCTGGCCAGATACGCAGTATTTT CASSQQGPWPDTQYF
TRBJ2-6 - TRBV6-4 many TGTGCCAGCAGTGACCGCTCTGGGGGCGGTGGGGCCAACGTCCTGACTTTC CASSDRSGGGGANVLTF
TRBJ1-2 - TRBV18 many TGTGCCAGCTCACGGGAAGGTTCGCTGTATGGCTACACCTTC CASSREGSLYGYTF
TRBJ2-1 TRBD2 TRBV7-2 many TGTGCCAGCAGCTTGGGACTAGCGGGGGGGCCTCAAAATGAGCAGTTCTTC CASSLGLAGGPQNEQFF
TRBJ1-6 TRBD1 TRBV5-8 - TGTGCCAGCAACAGGGGAGATCCCCTCCACTTT CASNRGDPLHF
TRBJ2-7 - TRBV7-6 many TGTGCCAGCAGCTTAGGGACGACCTACGAGCAGTACTTC CASSLGTTYEQYF
TRBJ1-2 - TRBV6-5 once TGTGCCAGCAGTTACGAGGGCTCGCCTAACTATGGCTACACCTTC CASSYEGSPNYGYTF
TRBJ2-5 TRBD2 TRBV14 many TGTGCCAGCAGCCAGCGGGGGGGCCCAGAGACCCAGTCCTTC CASSQRGGPETQSF